This T cell receptor (beta chain) comes out of a study of a mutant IDH1 vaccine in newly diagnosed glioma. Study overall: Earlier treatment was radiotherapy, temozolomide, or both, with most getting both.

Time point reported: baseline, week 1 (first vaccination visit). Described treatment: pre-vaccination baseline after standard-of-care therapy. New WHO grade 3 or 4 astrocytomas that were IDH1-mutant and ATRX-lost occurred in the donors. Points from the study as a whole: Whatever changes occurred in top peripheral T cell clonotypes seemed unrelated to pseudoprogression.

On this clone itself: What it recognizes is unknown.

Here immunoSEQ multiplex PCR was the method, and the copy in TCRdb shows in-frame clones only, minus some. The sample has tens of thousands of clones, almost 85% seen once; the top ten hold 4.5% to 5.5%. Germline CDR1 is LNHDA and CDR2 is SQIVND (reference sequence). CDR3 length: 14 amino acids. V shed 10 bases and J 8 bases; nucleotides not matched to a gene: 13. The sequence derives from a man between 40 and 49 years old with glioma. Some clones in this sample may be carry-over from other donors' samples. The chain uses TRBV19 and TRBJ1-2; TRBD1 agrees at 10 bases. The material sequenced was PBMCs, taken from a glioma patient treated with radiotherapy, temozolomide or both. CDR3 in amino acids: CATRTGGTAYGYTF. The CDR3 DNA sequence: TGTGCCACTCGGACAGGGGGAACCGCCTACGGCTACACCTTC.